This T cell receptor beta chain emerged from a study of blood T cell repertoires in COVID-19. Turning to this clone: This sample also contains other DNA sequences that code for the same CDR3.

Losses at the gene ends were 5 bases for V and 4 bases for J; bases not matched to a gene: 3. CDR3 length: 14 residues. Germline assignment: CDR1 SGHAT and CDR2 FQNNGV. Sequenced by immunoSEQ multiplex PCR; TCRdb stores in-frame clones only, minus some. This sample yields some 300,000 clones, of which about nine tenths are seen a single time; about 2.5% belongs to the top ten. The genes are TRBV11-2 and TRBJ1-2; 11 bases match TRBD1. The sequence was collected from a man younger than 30 with active or convalescent COVID-19. Input material: peripheral blood. Here the CDR3 reads CASSGTGGGYGYTF. In DNA form, the CDR3 reads TGTGCCAGCAGCGGGACAGGGGGTGGCTATGGCTACACCTTC.